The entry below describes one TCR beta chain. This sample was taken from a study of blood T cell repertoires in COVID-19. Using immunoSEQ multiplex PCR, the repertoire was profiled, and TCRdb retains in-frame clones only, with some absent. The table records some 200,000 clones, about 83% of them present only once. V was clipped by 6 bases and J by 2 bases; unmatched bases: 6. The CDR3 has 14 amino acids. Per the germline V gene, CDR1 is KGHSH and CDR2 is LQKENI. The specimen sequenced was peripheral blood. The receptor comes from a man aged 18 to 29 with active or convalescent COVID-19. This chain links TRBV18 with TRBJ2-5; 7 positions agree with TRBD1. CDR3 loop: CASSVQGEQETQYF. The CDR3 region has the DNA TGTGCCAGCTCGGTGCAGGGGGAACAAGAGACCCAGTACTTC.